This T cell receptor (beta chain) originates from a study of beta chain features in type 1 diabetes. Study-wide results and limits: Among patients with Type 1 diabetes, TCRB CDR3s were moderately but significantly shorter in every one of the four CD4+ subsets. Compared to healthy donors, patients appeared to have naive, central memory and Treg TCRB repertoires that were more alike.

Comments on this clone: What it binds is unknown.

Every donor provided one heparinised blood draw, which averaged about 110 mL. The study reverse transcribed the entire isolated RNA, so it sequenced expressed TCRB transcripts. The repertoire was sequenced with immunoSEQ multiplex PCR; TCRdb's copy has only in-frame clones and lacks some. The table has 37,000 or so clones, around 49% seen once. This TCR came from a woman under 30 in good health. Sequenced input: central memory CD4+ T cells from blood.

CDR3 sequence: CASSEIWDSFYEQYF. The CDR3 DNA reads TGTGCCAGCAGTGAAATTTGGGACAGTTTCTACGAGCAGTACTTC. The chain is built from TRBV6-1 and TRBJ2-5; TRBD1 agrees at 7 bases. Judging by the DNA end, TRBJ2-7 fits better; the J call may be wrong. CDR1 MNHNS and CDR2 SASEGT come from the germline V gene. This CDR3 has 15 amino acids.